This passage covers 21 T cell receptor beta chains from one sample sequenced in a study of spatial heterogeneity in lung cancer (dated by TCRdb to between 2018 and 2021). The paper as a whole reports these results and caveats: The tumor nonsynonymous mutation count correlated with the number of expanded alpha and beta TCRs within the tumor.

In light of the paper, this sample's time point label describes: sample taken at primary tumor resection. Libraries were built with 5' RACE. The reads were generated on a NextSeq 500. The public reads were quality trimmed at Q25 with fastp and then assembled into clones with MiXCR by TCRdb, keeping productive beta chains. Every CDR3 protein is listed once, alongside the most common genes and DNA of its rows. The sample table records 1,500 to 2,000 distinct CDR3 sequences; about 8.9% of these occur just once. Roughly 10% of the sample belongs to the ten largest clones. These receptors have no known antigen. The specimen comprised lung tumor tissue, sampled at surgery. Source of these receptors: a female donor with early-stage non-small cell lung cancer.

By share, this clonotype ranks as medium-sized. V and J are TRBV29-1 and TRBJ1-2, with D uncertain. CDR1 and CDR2 from the germline V gene are SQVTM and ANQGSEA. With 2 bases removed from V and 4 bases from J, the gap between germline ends came to 14 bases. The CDR3 spans 14 residues. CDR3 coding DNA: TGCAGCGTTGAAACCAACACGGGAGGCTATGGCTACACCTTC. Translated: CSVETNTGGYGYTF.

This clonotype is classed as medium-sized. The chain has TRBV6-6 and TRBJ2-7; tentatively, D is TRBD2 (6 bases). The CDR3 has 17 amino acids. Germline values: CDR1 MNHNY, CDR2 SVGAGI (reference sequence). With 2 bases removed from V and 2 bases from J, the gap between germline ends came to 19 bases. The CDR3 sequence is CASSYGGTFKGAYEQYF. In DNA, the CDR3 is TGTGCCAGCAGTTACGGCGGGACTTTCAAAGGCGCCTACGAGCAGTACTTC.

Sample share makes this clonotype medium-sized. This rearrangement joins TRBV7-2 to TRBJ2-2, with 10 bases lining up with TRBD1. Germline trimming cut 5 bases from V and 6 bases from J; bases unmatched to any gene: 9. The CDR3 is made up of 16 amino acids. Per the germline V gene, CDR1 is SGHTA and CDR2 is FQGNSA. CDR3 loop: CASSPRDRGGSGELFF. For the CDR3, the DNA is TGTGCCAGCAGCCCCCGGGACAGGGGAGGATCCGGGGAGCTGTTTTTT. Using reference TRBV7-2 and TRBJ2-2 for the parts outside the CDR3, the full variable domain is GAGVSQSPSNKVTEKGKDVELRCDPISGHTALYWYRQSLGQGLEFLIYFQGNSAPDKSGLPSDRFSAERTGGSVSTLTIQRTQQEDSAVYLCASSPRDRGGSGELFFGEGSRLTVL.

This clonotype is medium-sized. The J gene is TRBJ1-2, the V gene TRBV29-1; TRBD1 might be the D (6 bases). V was clipped by 5 bases and J by 2 bases, with 9 bases between them. From germline, CDR1 is SQVTM and CDR2 ANQGSEA. CDR3 length: 12 amino acids. The CDR3 reads CSVLQGNYGYTF. The CDR3 coding sequence is TGCAGCGTTCTACAGGGAAACTATGGCTACACCTTC.

This clonotype was counted only a few times. This chain uses TRBV3-1 with TRBJ2-4; tentative D call: TRBD2 (6 bases). Germline CDR1 reads LGHDT; CDR2 reads YNNKEL (reference sequence). CDR3 length equals 15 residues. V was trimmed by 2 bases and J by 0 bases, leaving 8 bases between them. CDR3 sequence (DNA): TGTGCCAGCAGCCAATCGGGACTAGCCAAAAACATTCAGTACTTC. Translating it yields CASSQSGLAKNIQYF.

By frequency in the sample, this clonotype is medium-sized. This sequence joins TRBV3-1 and TRBJ1-6; D uncertain. Per germline, CDR1 LGHDT and CDR2 YNNKEL (reference sequence). The CDR3 has 14 amino acids. With 2 bases removed from V and 9 bases from J, the gap between germline ends came to 11 bases. The CDR3 nucleotides are TGTGCCAGCAGCCAACACACCGAGGGTTCACCCCTCCACTTT. Its protein product is CASSQHTEGSPLHF.

This rearrangement joins TRBV18 to TRBJ2-1; 11 nucleotides line up with TRBD2. The trim removed 4 bases at V and 4 bases at J, leaving 6 bases unmatched. The germline gives CDR1 KGHSH, CDR2 LQKENI. The CDR3 length is 16 residues. The CDR3 region is CASSRAGTSGYNEQFF. In DNA form, the CDR3 reads TGTGCCAGCTCACGAGCCGGGACTAGCGGTTACAATGAGCAGTTCTTC.

This clonotype is medium-sized in the sample. The chain employs TRBV3-1 and TRBJ2-5; 11 bases align to TRBD2. Trimming removed 4 bases from V and 3 bases from J; junction bases left unmatched: 7. The CDR3 consists of 16 residues. Germline V CDR1 and CDR2: LGHDT, YNNKEL (reference sequence). In nucleotides, the CDR3 is TGTGCCAGCAGCCCCCCCGGGACTAGCGGCAAAGAGACCCAGTACTTC. As protein: CASSPPGTSGKETQYF.

This clonotype rates as medium-sized. V is TRBV5-6 and J is TRBJ1-5, with D possibly TRBD1 on 5 matching bases. Germline V gives CDR1 SGHDT, CDR2 YYEEEE. The CDR3 sequence is 14 residues long. V gave up 4 bases and J gave up 6 bases, with 14 bases separating them. The CDR3 region has the DNA TGTGCCAGCAGCGTCCAGGGTGACGGTCAGCCCCAGCATTTT. This codes for CASSVQGDGQPQHF. The full variable domain, completed using reference TRBV5-6 and TRBJ1-5, is DAGVTQSPTHLIKTRGQQVTLRCSPKSGHDTVSWYQQALGQGPQFIFQYYEEEERQRGNFPDRFSGHQFPNYSSELNVNALLLGDSALYLCASSVQGDGQPQHFGDGTRLSIL.

This clonotype was seen more than once but under ten times. This rearrangement joins TRBV30 to TRBJ2-1; possibly TRBD1 for D (5 bases). This CDR3 has 13 amino acids. In germline, CDR1 is GTSNPN, CDR2 SVGIG (reference sequence). V was trimmed by 4 bases and J by 14 bases, leaving 21 bases between them. CDR3 sequence reads: CAWTRTRSGAKFF. The CDR3 coding sequence is TGTGCCTGGACCAGGACACGGTCTGGGGCTAAGTTCTTC.

This clonotype rates as medium-sized (0.01 to 0.1%). V gene TRBV5-1 combines with J gene TRBJ1-2; 9 bases map to TRBD1. The V and J ends lost 4 bases and 5 bases, in that order; junction bases with no gene match: 6. Germline loops: CDR1 SGHRS, CDR2 YFSETQ. The CDR3 totals 14 residues. CDR3 DNA: TGCGCCAGCAGCGGGGGACAGGGCCCTTATGGCTACACCTTC. Amino acids: CASSGGQGPYGYTF.

Only a few counts were recorded for this clonotype. The chain employs TRBV6-5 and TRBJ1-4; D perhaps matches TRBD1 (6 bases). From germline, CDR1 is MNHEY and CDR2 SVGAGI. The CDR3 sequence is 13 residues long. Trimming took off 6 bases at V and 10 bases at J, with 15 bases between the two ends. CDR3 nucleotide sequence: TGTGCCAGCAGCCTACAGGGTTGGGGAAAACTGTTTTTT. Translated, it gives CASSLQGWGKLFF.

In its sample, this clonotype ranks as medium-sized (0.01 to 0.1%). The V call is TRBV20-1, the J call TRBJ1-1, with unresolved D. This CDR3 spans 14 amino acids. V dropped 5 bases and J dropped 1 base, with 14 bases sitting between them. Looked up from germline, CDR1 is DFQATT and CDR2 is SNEGSKA (reference sequence). In nucleotides, the CDR3 is TGCAGTGCTCAACCCCGGCAAAGGAACACTGAAGCTTTCTTT. It yields the protein CSAQPRQRNTEAFF.

This clonotype is medium-sized (0.01 to 0.1%) in the sample. The J gene is TRBJ2-3, the V gene TRBV20-1; perhaps TRBD1 as D (5 bases). The CDR3 sequence is 14 residues long. V was pared by 1 base and J by 3 bases, with 11 bases between. Germline assignment: CDR1 DFQATT and CDR2 SNEGSKA (reference sequence). Here the CDR3 DNA reads TGCAGTGCTAGAGTTGGGAAGGGGACAGATACGCAGTATTTT. It specifies CSARVGKGTDTQYF.

In its sample, this clonotype ranks as medium-sized (0.01 to 0.1%). V and J are TRBV4-1 and TRBJ2-3; possibly TRBD1 for D (6 bases). This CDR3 comprises 16 residues. V lost 0 bases and J lost 4, with 14 bases in between. Germline V gives CDR1 MGHRA, CDR2 YSYEKL. The CDR3 sequence: CASSQDTGTHADTQYF. The DNA of the CDR3 is TGCGCCAGCAGCCAAGATACAGGGACCCACGCAGATACGCAGTATTTT.

This clonotype is medium-sized by share. This chain uses TRBV20-1 with TRBJ2-1, with TRBD2 identical over 10 bases. Germline trimming cut 6 bases from V and 9 bases from J; bases unmatched to any gene: 11. CDR1 and CDR2 from the germline V gene are DFQATT and SNEGSKA (reference sequence). This CDR3 has 14 amino acids. CDR3 protein: CSANPRVAGGEQFF. CDR3 coding DNA: TGCAGTGCCAACCCACGGGTAGCGGGAGGTGAGCAGTTCTTC.

By sample fraction, this clonotype is medium-sized. The CDR3 sequence is CASSFMESSYEQYF. In DNA form, the CDR3 reads TGCGCCAGCAGCTTCATGGAGAGCTCCTACGAGCAGTACTTC. The chain has TRBV5-1 and TRBJ2-7; D is unresolved. CDR1 is SGHRS and CDR2 is YFSETQ in the germline V gene. Trimming took 2 bases from V and 0 from J, leaving 9 bases between them. This CDR3 comprises 14 residues.

The chain couples TRBV19 to TRBJ2-5, with a possible D match to TRBD1 (5 bases). Trimming removed 2 bases from V and 5 bases from J, with 12 bases in between. This CDR3 spans 14 amino acids. The germline V gene has CDR1 LNHDA and CDR2 SQIVND (reference sequence). The CDR3 nucleotides read TGTGCCAGTAGTATACAGGGATTTCGGGAGACCCAGTACTTC. The encoded protein is CASSIQGFRETQYF. Filled out from reference TRBV19 and TRBJ2-5, the complete variable domain reads DGGITQSPKYLFRKEGQNVTLSCEQNLNHDAMYWYRQDPGQGLRLIYYSQIVNDFQKGDIAEGYSVSREKKESFPLTVTSAQKNPTAFYLCASSIQGFRETQYFGPGTRLLVL.

Relative to its sample, this clonotype is medium-sized. V usage is TRBV7-2 and J usage is TRBJ2-1; D may be TRBD2 (6 bases). The CDR3 is 16 amino acids. Trimming stripped 1 base from V and 5 bases from J, with 15 bases between. CDR1 and CDR2 (germline): SGHTA, FQGNSA. The chain's CDR3 is CASSLGASVLDNEQFF. Written as DNA, the CDR3 is TGTGCCAGCAGCTTAGGAGCTAGCGTCCTCGACAATGAGCAGTTCTTC. Together with reference TRBV7-2 and TRBJ2-1, the CDR3 gives the full variable domain: GAGVSQSPSNKVTEKGKDVELRCDPISGHTALYWYRQSLGQGLEFLIYFQGNSAPDKSGLPSDRFSAERTGGSVSTLTIQRTQQEDSAVYLCASSLGASVLDNEQFFGPGTRLTVL.

By share, this clonotype ranks as medium-sized (0.01 to 0.1%). The chain links TRBV6-1 to TRBJ2-5, with 7 positions matching TRBD1. CDR3 length: 14 amino acids. The V gene's germline CDR1 is MNHNS and CDR2 SASEGT. The V gene end was trimmed by 6 bases and the J gene end by 3 bases; junction bases not matched to a gene: 7. CDR3 amino acids: CASSWDSRKETQYF. As DNA, the CDR3 is TGTGCCAGCAGCTGGGACAGTAGGAAAGAGACCCAGTACTTC.

This clonotype is medium-sized in the sample. The chain combines TRBV6-5 with TRBJ1-5; D call uncertain. Germline-derived CDR1 and CDR2 are MNHEY and SVGAGI. V gave up 2 bases and J gave up 0 bases, with 2 bases separating them. This CDR3 contains 13 residues. In DNA form, the CDR3 reads TGTGCCAGCAGTTACGGTAGCAATCAGCCCCAGCATTTT. Its protein is CASSYGSNQPQHF.